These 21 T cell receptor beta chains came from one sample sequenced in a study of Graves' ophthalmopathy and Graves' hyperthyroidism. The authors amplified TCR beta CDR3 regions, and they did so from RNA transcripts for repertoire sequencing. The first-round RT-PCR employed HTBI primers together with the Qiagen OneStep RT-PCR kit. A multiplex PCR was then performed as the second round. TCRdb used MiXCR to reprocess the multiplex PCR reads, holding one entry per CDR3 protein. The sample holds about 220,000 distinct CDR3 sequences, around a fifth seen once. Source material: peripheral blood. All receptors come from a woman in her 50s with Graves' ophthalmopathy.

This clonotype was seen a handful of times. The CDR3 DNA is TGCGCCAGCAGCTTAGGGGGGGGACATGGACAGCCCCAGCATTTT. It encodes CASSLGGGHGQPQHF. This chain joins TRBV5-1 and TRBJ1-5; TRBD1 might be the D (6 bases). The CDR3 is 15 residues long. The germline V and J ends were trimmed by 2 bases and 7 bases, with 16 bases remaining between them. CDR1 and CDR2 (germline): SGHRS, YFSETQ. The variable domain in full, completed from reference TRBV5-1 and TRBJ1-5, reads KAGVTQTPRYLIKTRGQQVTLSCSPISGHRSVSWYQQTPGQGLQFLFEYFSETQRNKGNFPGRFSGRQFSNSRSEMNVSTLELGDSALYLCASSLGGGHGQPQHFGDGTRLSIL.

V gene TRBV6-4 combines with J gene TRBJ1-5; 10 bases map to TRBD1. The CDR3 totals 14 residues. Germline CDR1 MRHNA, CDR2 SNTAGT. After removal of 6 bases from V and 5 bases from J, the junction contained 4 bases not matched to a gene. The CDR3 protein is CASRGQGRDQPQHF. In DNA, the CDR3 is TGTGCCAGCAGGGGACAGGGGAGGGATCAGCCCCAGCATTTT.

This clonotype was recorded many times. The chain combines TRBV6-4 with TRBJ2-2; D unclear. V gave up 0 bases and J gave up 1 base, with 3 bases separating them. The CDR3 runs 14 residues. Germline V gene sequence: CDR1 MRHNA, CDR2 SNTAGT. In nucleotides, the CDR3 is TGTGCCAGCAGTGACTCGGGGAACACCGGGGAGCTGTTTTTT. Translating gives CASSDSGNTGELFF.

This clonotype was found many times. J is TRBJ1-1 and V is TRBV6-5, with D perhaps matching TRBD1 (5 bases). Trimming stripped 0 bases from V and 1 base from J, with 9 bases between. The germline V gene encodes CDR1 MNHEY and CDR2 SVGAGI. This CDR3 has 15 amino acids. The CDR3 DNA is TGTGCCAGCAGTTACTCGATTGGGGGGAACACTGAAGCTTTCTTT. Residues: CASSYSIGGNTEAFF.

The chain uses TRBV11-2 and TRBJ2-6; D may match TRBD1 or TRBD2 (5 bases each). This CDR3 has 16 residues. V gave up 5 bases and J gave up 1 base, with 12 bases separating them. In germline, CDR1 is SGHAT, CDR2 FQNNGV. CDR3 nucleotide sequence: TGTGCCAGCAGCAAAGATGGGGGATCTGGGGCCAACGTCCTGACTTTC. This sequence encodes CASSKDGGSGANVLTF.

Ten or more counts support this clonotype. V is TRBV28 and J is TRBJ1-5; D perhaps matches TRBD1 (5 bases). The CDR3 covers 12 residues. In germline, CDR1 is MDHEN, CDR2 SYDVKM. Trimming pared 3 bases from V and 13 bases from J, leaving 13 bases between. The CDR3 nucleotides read TGTGCCAGCAGTTTCCGGGGGAGCCCTCAGCATTTT. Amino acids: CASSFRGSPQHF.

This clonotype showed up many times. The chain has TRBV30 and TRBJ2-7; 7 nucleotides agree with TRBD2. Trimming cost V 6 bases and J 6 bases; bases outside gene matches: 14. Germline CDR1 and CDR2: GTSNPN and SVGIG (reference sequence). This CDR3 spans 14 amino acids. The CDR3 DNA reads TGTGCCTGTACCTTCAGCGGGACGGGCTCCGAGCAGTACTTC. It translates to CACTFSGTGSEQYF.

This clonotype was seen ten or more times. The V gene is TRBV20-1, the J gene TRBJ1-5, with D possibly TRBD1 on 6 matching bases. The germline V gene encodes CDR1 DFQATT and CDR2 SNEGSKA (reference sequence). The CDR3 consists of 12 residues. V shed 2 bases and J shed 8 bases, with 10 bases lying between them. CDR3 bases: TGCAGTGCTAGACCTAACAGGGAGCCCCAGCATTTT. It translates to CSARPNREPQHF.

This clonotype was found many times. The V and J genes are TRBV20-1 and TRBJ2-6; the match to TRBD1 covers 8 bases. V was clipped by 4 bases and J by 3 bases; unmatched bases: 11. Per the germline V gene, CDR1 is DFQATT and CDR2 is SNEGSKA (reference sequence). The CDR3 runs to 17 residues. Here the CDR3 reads CSAIVGQGDSGANVLTF. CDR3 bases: TGCAGTGCTATCGTTGGACAGGGAGATAGTGGGGCCAACGTCCTGACTTTC.

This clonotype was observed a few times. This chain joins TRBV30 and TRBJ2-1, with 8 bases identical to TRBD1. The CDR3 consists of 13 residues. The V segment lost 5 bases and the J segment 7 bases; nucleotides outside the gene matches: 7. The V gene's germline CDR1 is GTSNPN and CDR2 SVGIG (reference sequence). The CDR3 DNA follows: TGTGCCTGGGGGCGGAGGACAGGGAATGAGCAGTTCTTC. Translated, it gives CAWGRRTGNEQFF.

CDR3 region: CASTRSQPEANYGYTF. As DNA, the CDR3 is TGTGCCAGCACACGATCACAACCAGAAGCTAACTATGGCTACACCTTC. The J gene is TRBJ1-2, the V gene TRBV18; D is unresolved. V lost 8 bases and J lost 0, with 19 bases in between. The germline CDR1 and CDR2 sequences are KGHSH and LQKENI. The CDR3 length is 16 residues.

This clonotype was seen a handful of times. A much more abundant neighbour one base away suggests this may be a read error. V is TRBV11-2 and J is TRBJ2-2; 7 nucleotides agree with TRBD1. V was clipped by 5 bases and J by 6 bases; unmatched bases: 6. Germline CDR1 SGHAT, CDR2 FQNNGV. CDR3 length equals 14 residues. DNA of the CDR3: TGTGCCAGCAGCAACGGCGGACAGGCCGGGGAGCTGTTTTTT. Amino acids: CASSNGGQAGELFF.

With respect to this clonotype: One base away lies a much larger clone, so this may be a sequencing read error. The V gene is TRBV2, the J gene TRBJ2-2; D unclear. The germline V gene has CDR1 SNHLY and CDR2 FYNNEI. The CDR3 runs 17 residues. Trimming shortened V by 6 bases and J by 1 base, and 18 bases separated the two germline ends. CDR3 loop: CASRPSLSPRNTGELFF. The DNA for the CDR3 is TGTGCCAGCAGACCCTCCCTCTCCCCTCGGAACACCGGGGAGCTGTTTTTT.

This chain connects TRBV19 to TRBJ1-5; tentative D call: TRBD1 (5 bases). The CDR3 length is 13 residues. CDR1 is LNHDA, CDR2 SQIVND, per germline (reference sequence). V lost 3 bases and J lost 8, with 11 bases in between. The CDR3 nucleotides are TGTGCCAGTAGTATGGGGCGGAATAAGCCCCAGCATTTT. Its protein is CASSMGRNKPQHF.

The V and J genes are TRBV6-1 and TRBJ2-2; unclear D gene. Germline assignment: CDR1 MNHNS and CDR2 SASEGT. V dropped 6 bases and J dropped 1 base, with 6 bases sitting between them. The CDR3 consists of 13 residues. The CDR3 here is CASSKENTGELFF. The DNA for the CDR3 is TGTGCCAGCAGCAAAGAGAACACCGGGGAGCTGTTTTTT.

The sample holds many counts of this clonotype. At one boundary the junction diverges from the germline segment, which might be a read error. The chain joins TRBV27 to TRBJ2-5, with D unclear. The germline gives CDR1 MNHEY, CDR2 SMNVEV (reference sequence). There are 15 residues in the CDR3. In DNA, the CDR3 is TGTGCCAGCAGTTTATCCGGCAGGAGTATTGAGACCCAGTGCTTC. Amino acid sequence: CASSLSGRSIETQCF.

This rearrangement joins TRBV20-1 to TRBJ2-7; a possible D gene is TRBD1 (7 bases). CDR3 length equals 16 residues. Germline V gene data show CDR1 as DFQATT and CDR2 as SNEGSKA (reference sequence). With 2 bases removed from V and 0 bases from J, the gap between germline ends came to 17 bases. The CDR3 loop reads CSARSPSGGGSYEQYF. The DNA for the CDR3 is TGCAGTGCTAGATCACCCTCAGGGGGAGGCTCCTACGAGCAGTACTTC.

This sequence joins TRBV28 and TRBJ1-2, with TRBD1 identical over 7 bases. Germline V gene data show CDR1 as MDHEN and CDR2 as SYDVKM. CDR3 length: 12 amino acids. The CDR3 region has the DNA TGTTTTACCGGGACAGCTAACTATGGCTACACCTTC. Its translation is CFTGTANYGYTF.

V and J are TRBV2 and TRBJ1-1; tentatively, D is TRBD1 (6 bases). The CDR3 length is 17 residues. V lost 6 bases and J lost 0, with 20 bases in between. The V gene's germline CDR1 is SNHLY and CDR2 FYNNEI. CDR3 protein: CASRGPSAGDMNTEAFF. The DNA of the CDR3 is TGTGCCAGCAGGGGACCCTCGGCAGGGGACATGAACACTGAAGCTTTCTTT.

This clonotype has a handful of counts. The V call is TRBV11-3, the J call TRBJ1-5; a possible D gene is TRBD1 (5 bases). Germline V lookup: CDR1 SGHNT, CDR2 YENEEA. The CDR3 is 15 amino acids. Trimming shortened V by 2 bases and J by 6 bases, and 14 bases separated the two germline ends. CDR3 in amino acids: CASSLWGGGRQPQHF. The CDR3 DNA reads TGTGCCAGCAGCTTATGGGGGGGTGGTCGTCAGCCCCAGCATTTT. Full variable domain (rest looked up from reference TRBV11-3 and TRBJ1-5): EAGVVQSPRYKIIEKKQPVAFWCNPISGHNTLYWYLQNLGQGPELLIRYENEEAVDDSQLPKDRFSAERLKGVDSTLKIQPAELGDSAVYLCASSLWGGGRQPQHFGDGTRLSIL.

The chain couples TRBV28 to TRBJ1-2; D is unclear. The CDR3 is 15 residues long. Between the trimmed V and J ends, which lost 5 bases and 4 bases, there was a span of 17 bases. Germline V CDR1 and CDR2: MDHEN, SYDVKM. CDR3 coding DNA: TGTGCCAGCAGTCCTAGGCAGTGGTCTGGCTATGGCTACACCTTC. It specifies CASSPRQWSGYGYTF.